Below, 18 T cell receptor beta chains from the same sample are listed, as sequenced in a study of blood T cell repertoires in COVID-19. Sequenced by immunoSEQ multiplex PCR; TCRdb stores in-frame clones only, minus some. In the table there are approximately 190,000 clones, approximately 81% of which are singletons. Sequencing used peripheral blood. These TCRs come from a human donor in a cohort sampled during active COVID-19.

V is TRBV5-1 and J is TRBJ2-5; 10 bases agree with TRBD1. From germline, CDR1 is SGHRS and CDR2 YFSETQ. Trimming took 0 bases from V and 5 from J; bases not matched to a gene: 7. The CDR3 has 16 residues. CDR3 coding DNA: TGCGCCAGCAGCTTGGGATCCGGACAGGGGGGGGAGACCCAGTACTTC. This encodes CASSLGSGQGGETQYF.

The CDR3, as DNA: TGTGCCAGCAGCCCTGGGACAGGGGCAGGAAACACCATATATTTT. Translation gives CASSPGTGAGNTIYF. The chain employs TRBV11-2 and TRBJ1-3; TRBD1 aligns across 10 bases. This CDR3 is 15 amino acids long. V lost 5 bases and J lost 4; bases outside the gene matches: 5. Germline loops: CDR1 SGHAT, CDR2 FQNNGV.

The chain has TRBV15 and TRBJ2-7; D is uncertain. Germline V CDR1 and CDR2: LNHNV, YYDKDF (reference sequence). This CDR3 comprises 13 residues. Trimming left V 0 bases short and J 4 bases short, with 7 bases between. In DNA form, the CDR3 reads TGTGCCACCAGCAGAGATCCCAATTACGAGCAGTACTTC. This codes for CATSRDPNYEQYF.

This clone appeared once. This chain connects TRBV28 to TRBJ2-1; weak D call: TRBD2 (5 bases). CDR3 length equals 15 residues. The germline V and J ends were trimmed by 2 bases and 4 bases, with 12 bases remaining between them. Germline V gene sequence: CDR1 MDHEN, CDR2 SYDVKM. In DNA, the CDR3 is TGTGCCAGCAGTTTAAGGTGGGAGCCATACAATGAGCAGTTCTTC. Translated, it gives CASSLRWEPYNEQFF.

V and J are TRBV20-1 and TRBJ2-4, with D uncertain. This CDR3 is 13 amino acids long. Trimming shortened V by 3 bases and J by 4 bases, and 10 bases separated the two germline ends. CDR1 is DFQATT and CDR2 is SNEGSKA in the germline V gene (reference sequence). For the CDR3, the DNA is TGCAGTGCTAGTCTCGGCAGGAAAAACATTCAGTACTTC. Translation gives CSASLGRKNIQYF.

The V gene is TRBV11-3, the J gene TRBJ2-3, with 7 bases identical to TRBD2. The germline V gene encodes CDR1 SGHNT and CDR2 YENEEA. V lost 3 bases, J lost 0 bases, and 3 bases stayed unmatched. The CDR3 consists of 15 residues. The CDR3 DNA follows: TGTGCCAGCAGCTTGTCTAGCGGTAGCACAGATACGCAGTATTTT. It codes for CASSLSSGSTDTQYF.

The rearrangement joins TRBV4-2 to TRBJ2-7, with D possibly TRBD2 on 6 matching bases. V was pared by 7 bases and J by 5 bases, with 15 bases between. The CDR3 covers 13 residues. The germline V gene has CDR1 LGHNA and CDR2 YNFKEQ. The CDR3 sequence is CASTRDSNDEQYF. The CDR3 DNA sequence: TGTGCCAGCACCCGGGACTCAAACGACGAGCAGTACTTC.

The chain links TRBV20-1 to TRBJ1-1; TRBD1 matches at 7 bases. V dropped 6 bases and J dropped 5; count of bases not matched to a gene: 3. Germline CDR1 is DFQATT and CDR2 is SNEGSKA (reference sequence). The length of the CDR3 is 11 residues. As DNA, the CDR3 is TGCAGTGCCCCGACAGGGACTGAAGCTTTCTTT. Protein product: CSAPTGTEAFF.

The chain's CDR3 is CASSLVTGEETQYF. In DNA, the CDR3 is TGCGCCAGCAGCTTGGTAACGGGTGAAGAGACCCAGTACTTC. This chain joins TRBV5-1 and TRBJ2-5, with D unresolved. The germline V gene encodes CDR1 SGHRS and CDR2 YFSETQ. Trimming removed 0 bases from V and 3 bases from J, with 9 bases in between. This CDR3 has 14 residues.

The genes are TRBV7-9 and TRBJ2-5, with a possible D match to TRBD2 (5 bases). The germline gives CDR1 SEHNR, CDR2 FQNEAQ (reference sequence). V shed 6 bases and J shed 7 bases, with 18 bases lying between them. The CDR3 has 14 amino acids. The CDR3: CASSQLGSLGTQYF. The CDR3 nucleotides are TGTGCCAGCAGTCAACTAGGAAGCCTGGGGACCCAGTACTTC.

V gene TRBV3-1 (or the pseudogene TRBV3-2) combines with J gene TRBJ2-1; 12 nucleotides match TRBD2. This CDR3 comprises 18 residues. Losses at the gene ends were 0 bases for V and 0 bases for J; bases not matched to a gene: 3. Germline loops: CDR1 LGHDT, CDR2 YNNKEL (reference sequence). CDR3 bases: TGTGCCAGCAGCCAAGACCTAGCGGGAGGGGTCTCCTACAATGAGCAGTTCTTC. This translates into CASSQDLAGGVSYNEQFF.

The chain recombines TRBV7-8 with TRBJ1-1; 9 nucleotides match TRBD1. This CDR3 has 14 residues. The germline CDR1 and CDR2 sequences are SGHVS and FQNEAQ. V shed 6 bases and J 2 bases; nucleotides not matched to a gene: 4. The DNA of the CDR3 is TGTGCCAGCAGTGGAACAGGGGGCAACACTGAAGCTTTCTTT. This gives the protein CASSGTGGNTEAFF.

The chain joins TRBV7-9 to TRBJ1-4; 8 bases are shared with TRBD1. V lost 4 bases to trimming and J lost 0 bases; unmatched junction nucleotides: 10. CDR3 length equals 18 residues. Germline lookup yields CDR1 SEHNR and CDR2 FQNEAQ (reference sequence). The DNA for the CDR3 is TGTGCCAGCAGCTATATAAGACAGGGGACGGCAACTAATGAAAAACTGTTTTTT. Encoded protein: CASSYIRQGTATNEKLFF. Drawing the rest from reference TRBV7-9 and TRBJ1-4, the complete variable domain is DTGVSQNPRHKITKRGQNVTFRCDPISEHNRLYWYRQTLGQGPEFLTYFQNEAQLEKSRLLSDRFSAERPKGSFSTLEIQRTEQGDSAMYLCASSYIRQGTATNEKLFFGSGTQLSVL.

This chain connects TRBV18 to TRBJ2-1; the D gene is possibly TRBD1 (6 bases). CDR1 and CDR2 from the germline V gene are KGHSH and LQKENI. Trimming left V 4 bases short and J 0 bases short, with 7 bases between. The CDR3 runs 14 residues. The CDR3 here is CASSLDSSYNEQFF. The CDR3 DNA follows: TGTGCCAGCTCACTGGACAGCTCCTACAATGAGCAGTTCTTC.

V gene TRBV28 combines with J gene TRBJ2-3, with TRBD1 matching over 8 bases. CDR1 is MDHEN and CDR2 is SYDVKM in the germline V gene. V lost 5 bases, J lost 4 bases, and 8 bases stayed unmatched. CDR3 length equals 15 residues. Here the CDR3 DNA reads TGTGCCAGCAGTGGGGGACAGGTCGCAGCAGATACGCAGTATTTT. Translated, it gives CASSGGQVAADTQYF.

This chain connects TRBV24-1 to TRBJ1-2; 8 positions agree with TRBD1. The ends lost 3 bases at V and 4 bases at J; junction bases unmatched: 15. There are 18 residues in the CDR3. Germline assignment: CDR1 KGHDR and CDR2 SFDVKD. The CDR3: CATSDNSGQAPGPYGYTF. CDR3 nucleotides: TGTGCCACCAGTGATAATTCGGGACAGGCTCCGGGACCCTATGGCTACACCTTC.

The chain links TRBV7-2 to TRBJ2-7; 7 bases fit TRBD2. The CDR3 has 14 amino acids. V trimming: 1 base; J trimming: 0 bases; junction bases outside the gene matches: 0. Germline assignment: CDR1 SGHTA and CDR2 FQGNSA. CDR3 loop: CASSLGTSSYEQYF. DNA for the CDR3: TGTGCCAGCAGCTTAGGGACTAGCTCCTACGAGCAGTACTTC.

The chain employs TRBV19 and TRBJ1-2, with no clear D. CDR1 is LNHDA and CDR2 is SQIVND in the germline V gene (reference sequence). The CDR3 has 12 residues. V was pared by 4 bases and J by 8 bases, with 11 bases between. DNA for the CDR3: TGTGCCAGTAGTAATAACGCGGGGGGCTACACCTTC. Its translation: CASSNNAGGYTF.